A selection of T cell receptor beta chains follows, all from one sample in a study of blood T cell repertoires in COVID-19. The repertoire was sequenced with immunoSEQ multiplex PCR; TCRdb's copy has only in-frame clones and lacks some. The sample yields 300,000 to 400,000 clones, approximately 89% seen once. Sequencing input: peripheral blood. The receptors here all came from a woman younger than 35 who had recovered from COVID-19. The CDR3 runs from the conserved cysteine through the conserved F or W. Fields, in order: V gene, D gene, J gene, clone size, CDR3 protein, CDR3 DNA. The D gene is left open where the match is weak. Clone size, where shown, is once, few, many, or a class for clones that have expanded.

TRBV11-3	TRBD2	TRBJ2-1	NA	CASSLVLAGAGANEQFF	TGTGCCAGCAGCTTAGTTCTAGCGGGAGCGGGGGCCAATGAGCAGTTCTTC
TRBV10-2	NA	TRBJ1-2	NA	CASSDPLPTDYGYTF	TGCGCCAGCAGTGACCCACTACCCACGGACTATGGCTACACCTTC
TRBV28	NA	TRBJ1-1	NA	CASSLFRVAAEAFF	TGTGCCAGCAGTTTATTCAGGGTAGCCGCTGAAGCTTTCTTT
TRBV30	NA	TRBJ1-3	NA	CAWSHNRNIIGNTIYF	TGTGCCTGGAGTCACAACAGGAATATAATTGGAAACACCATATATTTT
TRBV27	TRBD2	TRBJ2-2	NA	CASTPLAGVTGELFF	TGTGCCAGCACTCCCCTAGCGGGAGTCACCGGGGAGCTGTTTTTT
TRBV10-1	NA	TRBJ2-1	NA	CASKDSSYNEQFF	TGCGCCAGCAAGGACAGCTCCTACAATGAGCAGTTCTTC
TRBV18	TRBD2	TRBJ2-1	NA	CASSPLSGNGEQFF	TGTGCCAGCTCACCACTCAGCGGGAACGGTGAGCAGTTCTTC
TRBV6-5	TRBD1	TRBJ1-1	NA	CASKPGQGAGTEAFF	TGTGCCAGCAAACCGGGACAGGGGGCCGGGACTGAAGCTTTCTTT
TRBV24-1	NA	TRBJ1-2	NA	CATSDTGSYGYTF	TGTGCCACCAGTGATACAGGGAGCTATGGCTACACCTTC
TRBV7-9	TRBD1	TRBJ2-3	NA	CASSWDSGTDTQYF	TGTGCCAGCAGCTGGGACAGTGGTACAGATACGCAGTATTTT
TRBV2	NA	TRBJ2-5	NA	CASSPGGSWETQYF	TGTGCCAGCAGTCCCGGGGGTAGTTGGGAGACCCAGTACTTC
TRBV2	NA	TRBJ1-2	NA	CASSGGGAYGYTF	TGTGCCAGCAGTGGCGGGGGGGCCTATGGCTACACCTTC
TRBV24-1	TRBD1	TRBJ2-2	NA	CATSDLGQGANTGELFF	TGTGCCACCAGTGACCTCGGACAGGGGGCTAACACCGGGGAGCTGTTTTTT
TRBV19	NA	TRBJ1-5	NA	CASTPPGSYSNQPQHF	TGTGCCAGTACCCCCCCTGGGAGCTATAGCAATCAGCCCCAGCATTTT
TRBV5-1	TRBD2	TRBJ2-2	NA	CASSSTSVSGELFF	TGCGCCAGCAGCTCGACTAGCGTATCCGGGGAGCTGTTTTTT
TRBV6-2/TRBV6-3	NA	TRBJ1-2	NA	CASSYDTGNYGYTF	TGTGCCAGCAGTTACGATACAGGGAACTATGGCTACACCTTC
TRBV6-4	TRBD2	TRBJ2-2	few	CASRSGSITGELFF	TGTGCCAGCAGGAGCGGGAGCATCACCGGGGAGCTGTTTTTT
TRBV2	NA	TRBJ1-4	NA	CASSEGRREKLFF	TGTGCCAGCAGTGAGGGGCGTCGTGAAAAACTGTTTTTT
TRBV9	NA	TRBJ1-2	NA	CASSTPYRSENLNYGYTF	TGTGCCAGCAGCACGCCCTACCGCTCTGAGAATCTTAACTATGGCTACACCTTC
TRBV21-1	NA	TRBJ1-2	NA	CASSKDGRGRVGYTF	TGTGCCAGCAGCAAAGATGGCAGGGGGCGGGTTGGCTACACCTTC
TRBV7-2	NA	TRBJ2-5	once	CASSLLGPFEGTQYF	TGTGCCAGCAGCTTATTGGGGCCATTTGAAGGGACCCAGTACTTC
TRBV6-5	NA	TRBJ1-2	NA	CASSYSAENYGYTF	TGTGCCAGCAGTTACTCGGCAGAAAACTATGGCTACACCTTC
TRBV11-3	TRBD1	TRBJ1-4	NA	CASSLNRGANEKLFF	TGTGCCAGCAGCTTGAACAGGGGAGCTAATGAAAAACTGTTTTTT
TRBV6-6	NA	TRBJ2-1	NA	CASRERSSYNEQFF	TGTGCCAGCAGGGAAAGGAGCTCCTACAATGAGCAGTTCTTC
TRBV30	TRBD1	TRBJ1-3	NA	CAWATGGSGNTIYF	TGTGCCTGGGCGACAGGGGGATCTGGAAACACCATATATTTT
TRBV19	TRBD1	TRBJ2-2	NA	CASSTDRASTGELFF	TGTGCCAGTAGTACGGACAGGGCTAGCACCGGGGAGCTGTTTTTT
TRBV2	NA	TRBJ2-5	NA	CASREKWGRETQYF	TGTGCCAGCAGAGAGAAATGGGGGCGGGAGACCCAGTACTTC
TRBV2	NA	TRBJ1-5	NA	CASSDRVRGQPQHF	TGTGCCAGCAGTGATAGGGTACGGGGTCAGCCCCAGCATTTT
TRBV29-1	TRBD1	TRBJ1-2	NA	CSDSGTVKSNYGYTF	TGCAGCGATTCCGGGACAGTTAAGTCTAACTATGGCTACACCTTC
TRBV12-5	TRBD2	TRBJ2-3	NA	CASGLSDSGSSSDTQYF	TGTGCTAGTGGTTTGTCAGATAGCGGGAGTAGCTCAGATACGCAGTATTTT
TRBV14	NA	TRBJ1-2	NA	CASGEQGSPYGYTF	TGTGCCAGCGGCGAGCAGGGGTCCCCCTATGGCTACACCTTC
TRBV7-2	TRBD2	TRBJ2-1	NA	CASSSVTSGHPRFF	TGTGCCAGCAGCTCAGTAACTAGCGGCCACCCAAGGTTCTTC
TRBV25-1	NA	TRBJ1-1	NA	CASSEVVGGTEAFF	TGTGCCAGCAGTGAAGTGGTAGGGGGCACTGAAGCTTTCTTT
TRBV13	TRBD1	TRBJ1-2	few	CASSSRQGYGYTF	TGTGCCAGCAGCTCTCGACAGGGTTATGGCTACACCTTC
TRBV5-4	NA	TRBJ2-3	NA	CASSYRDTSTDTQYF	TGTGCCAGCAGCTATCGGGACACATCCACAGATACGCAGTATTTT
TRBV7-2	TRBD2	TRBJ2-3	NA	CASSLVIMLAGEDTQYF	TGTGCCAGCAGCTTAGTTATTATGCTAGCGGGAGAGGATACGCAGTATTTT
TRBV4-3	NA	TRBJ2-1	NA	CASSHHRGRGYNEQFF	TGCGCCAGCAGCCACCACAGGGGGAGGGGATACAATGAGCAGTTCTTC
TRBV6-6	TRBD1	TRBJ2-1	NA	CASSYVQGKHNEQFF	TGTGCCAGCAGTTACGTACAGGGGAAACACAATGAGCAGTTCTTC
TRBV9	NA	TRBJ1-4	NA	CASSVIDRATNEKLFF	TGTGCCAGCAGCGTGATCGACAGAGCAACTAATGAAAAACTGTTTTTT
TRBV12-5	TRBD1	TRBJ1-6	NA	CASGTGQGRSPLHF	TGTGCTAGTGGTACCGGACAGGGTAGATCACCCCTCCACTTT
TRBV6-2/TRBV6-3	TRBD1	TRBJ2-3	NA	CASSTEGQGSIGADTQYF	TGTGCCAGCAGTACAGAAGGACAGGGGAGTATTGGTGCAGATACGCAGTATTTT
TRBV4-3	TRBD1	TRBJ2-1	NA	CASSQDRRTGQFF	TGCGCCAGCAGCCAAGATCGTCGGACAGGGCAGTTCTTC
TRBV5-8	NA	TRBJ2-1	NA	CASSLFSSVSYNEQFF	TGTGCCAGCAGCTTATTCTCCAGCGTCTCCTACAATGAGCAGTTCTTC
TRBV30	NA	TRBJ2-1	once	CAWGFTNEQFF	TGTGCCTGGGGCTTTACTAATGAGCAGTTCTTC
TRBV7-2	NA	TRBJ1-5	NA	CASSLSAGIDQPQHF	TGTGCCAGCAGCTTATCCGCAGGGATCGACCAGCCCCAGCATTTT
TRBV14	NA	TRBJ1-3	NA	CASSQEYRSSGNTIYF	TGTGCCAGCAGCCAAGAGTACAGGAGCTCTGGAAACACCATATATTTT
TRBV11-3	TRBD2	TRBJ2-3	NA	CASSLLTSGTTDTQYF	TGTGCCAGCAGCTTACTGACTAGCGGAACCACAGATACGCAGTATTTT
TRBV5-1	NA	TRBJ1-1	once	CASSLEGVAEAFF	TGCGCCAGCAGCTTGGAAGGGGTCGCTGAAGCTTTCTTT
TRBV3-1/TRBV3-2	TRBD2	TRBJ2-3	NA	CASKSVAGATDTQYF	TGTGCCAGCAAATCAGTAGCGGGAGCAACAGATACGCAGTATTTT
TRBV6-2/TRBV6-3	NA	TRBJ1-5	NA	CASSYQTWGAQHF	TGTGCCAGCAGTTACCAGACATGGGGGGCCCAGCATTTT
TRBV5-4	NA	TRBJ2-1	NA	CASSLAEKPYNEQFF	TGTGCCAGCAGCTTAGCGGAGAAACCTTACAATGAGCAGTTCTTC
TRBV4-3	NA	TRBJ2-5	NA	CASSQEERAGETQYF	TGCGCCAGCAGCCAAGAGGAGAGGGCCGGGGAGACCCAGTACTTC
TRBV10-3	NA	TRBJ2-3	NA	CAISETRERIDTQYF	TGTGCCATCAGTGAAACTAGAGAACGGATCGATACGCAGTATTTT